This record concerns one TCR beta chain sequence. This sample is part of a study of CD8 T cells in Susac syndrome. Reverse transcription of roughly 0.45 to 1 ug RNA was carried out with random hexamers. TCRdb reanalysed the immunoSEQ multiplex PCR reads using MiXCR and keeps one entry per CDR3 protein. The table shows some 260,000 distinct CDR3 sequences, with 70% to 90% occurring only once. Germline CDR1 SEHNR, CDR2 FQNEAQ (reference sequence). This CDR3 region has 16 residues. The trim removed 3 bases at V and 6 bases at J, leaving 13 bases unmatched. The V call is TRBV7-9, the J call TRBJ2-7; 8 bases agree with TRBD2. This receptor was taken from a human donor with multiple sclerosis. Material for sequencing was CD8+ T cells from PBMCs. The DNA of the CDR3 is TGTGCCAGCAGCTTCCCTACCAGCGGGAGCCCCCGCGAGCAGTACTTC. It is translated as CASSFPTSGSPREQYF.